These T cell receptor beta chains were read from a single sample in a study of blood T cell repertoires in COVID-19. Sequenced by immunoSEQ multiplex PCR; TCRdb stores in-frame clones only, minus some. The table includes around 210,000 clones, about four fifths detected once. The specimen was peripheral blood. These receptors were obtained from a woman older than 75 with COVID-19, enrolled during active disease. The CDR3 runs from the conserved cysteine through the conserved F or W. The D gene is left open where the match is weak. Clone size is shown for a subset of rows, as once, few, many or a class of expanded clone.

d_call	v_call	clone_size	cdr3_length	j_call	cdr3_nt	cdr3_aa
TRBD2	TRBV3-1/TRBV3-2	-	16	TRBJ2-1	TGTGCCAGCAGCCGAATAGCGGGGTACCTCCGGAATGAGCAGTTCTTC	CASSRIAGYLRNEQFF
TRBD1	TRBV9	-	17	TRBJ2-2	TGTGCCAGTACCCCCGGGTGGACAGGGATGAACACCGGGGAGCTGTTTTTT	CASTPGWTGMNTGELFF
-	TRBV2	-	13	TRBJ2-7	TGTGCCAGCAGTGTGGCCCCGACGGGGGAGCAGTACTTC	CASSVAPTGEQYF
-	TRBV28	-	13	TRBJ1-1	TGTGCCAGCAGTTTACGACCCCCCGGAGTAGCTTTCTTT	CASSLRPPGVAFF
-	TRBV11-3	-	16	TRBJ2-1	TGTGCCAGCAGCCCATCCCCTGGCGGGGCCTACAATGAGCAGTTCTTC	CASSPSPGGAYNEQFF
-	TRBV6-5	-	14	TRBJ1-2	TGTGCCAGCAGAACGGGTTTTCTTAACTATGGCTACACCTTC	CASRTGFLNYGYTF
-	TRBV28	-	13	TRBJ1-1	TGTGCCAGCAGAGTCACACGGGACACTGAAGCTTTCTTT	CASRVTRDTEAFF
TRBD2	TRBV5-4	-	19	TRBJ2-7	TGTGCCAGCAGCTTCCCACAGACAACACAAGCGGGAGGTCCATTCGAGCAGTACTTC	CASSFPQTTQAGGPFEQYF
-	TRBV5-1	once	15	TRBJ1-3	TGCGCCAGCAGTTCCGCCGTCGGCTCTGGAAACACCATATATTTT	CASSSAVGSGNTIYF
TRBD2	TRBV9	-	18	TRBJ2-1	TGTGCCAGCAGCGTAGAGGCCGCTAGCGGGGGGGCCTACAATGAGCAGTTCTTC	CASSVEAASGGAYNEQFF
TRBD1	TRBV3-1/TRBV3-2	-	16	TRBJ1-4	TGTGCCAGCAGCCAACGCACAGGGGGTTCTAATGAAAAACTGTTTTTT	CASSQRTGGSNEKLFF
-	TRBV7-3	-	15	TRBJ2-2	TGTGCCAGCAGTCCAGGACAGACGAACACCGGGGAGCTGTTTTTT	CASSPGQTNTGELFF
TRBD2	TRBV28	-	15	TRBJ2-3	TGTGCCAGCAGTTTGGCCGCGGGAGTGCCAGATACGCAGTATTTT	CASSLAAGVPDTQYF
TRBD2	TRBV5-8	once	19	TRBJ2-3	TGTGCCAGCTCGAGACTAGCGGGAGGAGGGGGCACAGTCACAGATACGCAGTATTTT	CASSRLAGGGGTVTDTQYF
-	TRBV19	few	15	TRBJ1-1	TGTGCCAGTAGTACGGTACTGGGGACTCCGTTGGGAGCTTTCTTT	CASSTVLGTPLGAFF
-	TRBV11-2	-	18	TRBJ2-4	TGTGCCAGCAGTTCAAGCAGACAGGTACCACTAGCCAAAAACATTCAGTACTTC	CASSSSRQVPLAKNIQYF
-	TRBV2	-	11	TRBJ2-7	TGTGCCAGCGATACAGGTTCCGAGCAGTACTTC	CASDTGSEQYF
TRBD1	TRBV29-1	once	16	TRBJ2-1	TGCAGCGTTACCACCGGACAGGGCGGGGCCTACAATGAGCAGTTCTTC	CSVTTGQGGAYNEQFF
TRBD2	TRBV29-1	-	15	TRBJ2-3	TGCAGCGCCCGGGGGTCGGGAGGGCCCACAGATACGCAGTATTTT	CSARGSGGPTDTQYF
TRBD2	TRBV5-1	-	15	TRBJ2-1	TGCGCCAGCAAACTAGCGGGGGATGACTACAATGAGCAGTTCTTC	CASKLAGDDYNEQFF
TRBD1	TRBV5-4	-	13	TRBJ2-5	TGTGCCAGCAGCCGGGGACAGCAAGAGACCCAGTACTTC	CASSRGQQETQYF
-	TRBV25-1	-	13	TRBJ1-2	TGTGCCAGCAGTGAATATGCGGGGTATGGCTACACCTTC	CASSEYAGYGYTF
TRBD1	TRBV18	-	14	TRBJ1-1	TGTGCCAGCTCACGCGGACAGGGAAAGACTGAAGCTTTCTTT	CASSRGQGKTEAFF
TRBD1	TRBV5-1	-	15	TRBJ1-3	TGCGCCAGCAGCCCAGGGACAGCCTCTGGAAACACCATATATTTT	CASSPGTASGNTIYF
-	TRBV9	-	15	TRBJ2-7	TGTGCCAGCAGCGTAGGGGACACGAGCTCCTACGAGCAGTACTTC	CASSVGDTSSYEQYF
-	TRBV6-2/TRBV6-3	-	12	TRBJ1-1	TGTGCCAGCAGTATCCGGGACACTGAAGCTTTCTTT	CASSIRDTEAFF
TRBD1	TRBV19	-	13	TRBJ1-2	TGTGCCAGTACCCTGACAGGGTTCCATGGCTACACCTTC	CASTLTGFHGYTF
-	TRBV5-1	-	16	TRBJ1-3	TGCGCCAGCAGCGAATCAGGGGTCCCCTCTGGAAACACCATATATTTT	CASSESGVPSGNTIYF
-	TRBV3-1/TRBV3-2	-	14	TRBJ1-5	TGTGCCAGCAGCCACAGACAGAGTCGACAGCCCCAGCATTTT	CASSHRQSRQPQHF
-	TRBV4-1	-	17	TRBJ1-3	TGCGCCAGCAGCCAAGAACTCCGACAGCTCTCTGGAAACACCATATATTTT	CASSQELRQLSGNTIYF
TRBD1	TRBV12-3/TRBV12-4	-	12	TRBJ2-7	TGTGCCAGCAGACTACAGGGGTACGAGCAGTACTTC	CASRLQGYEQYF
-	TRBV5-5	-	14	TRBJ1-1	TGTGCCAGCAGCTGGGAGGGGGAGATTGCCGGATCTTTCTTT	CASSWEGEIAGSFF
TRBD1	TRBV9	-	17	TRBJ2-6	TGTGCCAGCAGCGCACACCAGACAGGGTATTTGGCCAACGTCCTGACTTTC	CASSAHQTGYLANVLTF
-	TRBV7-2	-	14	TRBJ2-7	TGTGCCAGCAGCTTAATGGTCAGCTCCTACGAGCAGTACTTC	CASSLMVSSYEQYF
TRBD1	TRBV9	-	14	TRBJ1-1	TGTGCCAGCAGCGTAGTTAGGGGGACAGGGCAAGCTTTCTTT	CASSVVRGTGQAFF
TRBD1	TRBV15	-	15	TRBJ1-4	TGTGCCACCAGCAGGCGGACAGGTGATAATGAAAAACTGTTTTTT	CATSRRTGDNEKLFF
-	TRBV5-1	once	14	TRBJ2-3	TGCGCCAGCAGCCCCGGCGGGGCCACAGATACGCAGTATTTT	CASSPGGATDTQYF
TRBD1	TRBV9	-	12	TRBJ1-2	TGTGCCAGCAGCCGGGACAGTTATGGCTACACCTTC	CASSRDSYGYTF
-	TRBV6-5	-	14	TRBJ1-2	TGTGCCAGCAGGGGCCCCATGGGGCTCTATGGCTACACCTTC	CASRGPMGLYGYTF
-	TRBV5-1	few	19	TRBJ1-2	TGCGCCAGCAGCGCCTGGCCTCCGGCTACCCAGGCGAGGGAGGGCGGCTACACCTTC	CASSAWPPATQAREGGYTF
TRBD1	TRBV5-1	-	15	TRBJ1-1	TGCGCCAGCAGCTTGGGACAGGGAGTGAACACTGAAGCTTTCTTT	CASSLGQGVNTEAFF
-	TRBV7-2	-	14	TRBJ1-3	TGTGCCAGCAGCCCAGGGTTCCCTGGAAACACCATATATTTT	CASSPGFPGNTIYF
-	TRBV12-3/TRBV12-4	-	12	TRBJ1-2	TGTGCCAGCAGTTTAAACCTCGGGGGCTACACCTTC	CASSLNLGGYTF
-	TRBV19	-	10	TRBJ2-7	TGTGCCAGTGGGGGCCTACGGCAGTACTTC	CASGGLRQYF
TRBD1	TRBV9	-	13	TRBJ1-2	TGTGCCAGCAGCTTCCTTGACAGGGCTGGCTACACCTTC	CASSFLDRAGYTF
-	TRBV3-1/TRBV3-2	-	18	TRBJ2-5	TGTGCCAGCAGCCCCTCGAGAGGGCGCAATCGGTTTCAAGAGACCCAGTACTTC	CASSPSRGRNRFQETQYF
TRBD1	TRBV11-2	-	15	TRBJ2-5	TGTGCCAGCAGCTTGGTGGGACAGGGGGGGAAGACCCAGTACTTC	CASSLVGQGGKTQYF
TRBD1	TRBV10-3	-	14	TRBJ1-2	TGTGCCGTCGCAAACCAACAGGGGCGGGATGGCTACACCTTC	CAVANQQGRDGYTF
TRBD2	TRBV12-5	-	16	TRBJ2-5	TGTGCTAGTGGGTCTGGGACTAGCGGACTCCAAGAGACCCAGTACTTC	CASGSGTSGLQETQYF
-	TRBV2	-	15	TRBJ1-2	TGTGCCAGCAGGGCCCGACCAGGGAACCTGGATGGCTACACCTTC	CASRARPGNLDGYTF
-	TRBV30	-	11	TRBJ1-2	TGTGCTAGGGGGTTTAACTATGGCTACACCTTC	CARGFNYGYTF
-	TRBV10-1	-	11	TRBJ2-1	TGCGCCAGCAGGTGGCGGGGTGAGCAGTTCTTC	CASRWRGEQFF
-	TRBV5-1	-	16	TRBJ2-2	TGCGCCAGCAGCTTGGGGTGGGGCCCGGACACCGGGGAGCTGTTTTTT	CASSLGWGPDTGELFF